This T cell receptor beta chain was captured in a study of Ad26.COV2.S vaccination and SARS-CoV-2 variants. Study-level background: The authors gave Ad26.COV2.S intramuscularly, either once or twice 56 days apart.

The treatment is: some 20 received Ad26.COV2.S at low or high dose, single or two shots; about 5 received placebo; per-sample allocation not given. Sampling was done on day 63 after the first vaccine or placebo injection. An 18-55-year-old adult in Boston served as donor. Sequencing was performed with immunoSEQ multiplex PCR; in TCRdb, only in-frame clones are kept and a portion is missing. The table lists 400,000 to 500,000 clones, approximately 89% of them singletons. This CDR3 region has 14 residues. V gave up 2 bases and J gave up 5 bases, with 13 bases separating them. Germline V gene data show CDR1 as SGHRS and CDR2 as YFSETQ.

The sample in question was peripheral blood, obtained in a trial of Ad26.COV2.S vaccine versus placebo. The rearrangement joins TRBV5-1 to TRBJ2-5, with D possibly being TRBD1 (6 bases). This clonotype was obtained from a person between 18 and 65 years old who received the Ad26.COV2.S COVID-19 vaccine or a placebo. The CDR3 here is CASSFTSQGETQYF. The DNA for the CDR3 is TGCGCCAGCAGCTTTACTAGTCAGGGGGAGACCCAGTACTTC.